This is a list of T cell receptor beta chains from one sample in a study of T cell clonotyping in hematopoietic cell transplantation. Profiled with immunoSEQ multiplex PCR; TCRdb holds only in-frame clones, not every one. The sample contains about 9,200 clones, approximately 84% of which appear only once. The sequenced sample was peripheral blood mononuclear cells, obtained before stem cell transplant. Receptor source: a woman aged 55-75 years with acute myeloid leukemia. Some clones in this sample may be carry-over from other donors' samples. Both conserved end residues are part of each CDR3. The D gene is left open where the match is weak. Clone size is stated in some rows and not others, as once, few, many or a class when expanded.

D gene	V gene	clone size	CDR3 length	J gene	CDR3 DNA	CDR3 protein
TRBD1	TRBV19	NA	19	TRBJ2-7	TGTGCCAGTAGTAGGGGACCGGGACAGGAGAGGCAACGGCAAGTCGAGCAGTACTTC	CASSRGPGQERQRQVEQYF
TRBD2	TRBV27	NA	16	TRBJ2-7	TGTGCCAGCAGTACCTGGACTAGCCTTCCACCTTACGAGCAGTACTTC	CASSTWTSLPPYEQYF
NA	TRBV30	NA	14	TRBJ2-2	TGTGCCTGTCCCGCCCAGGTGAACACCGGGGAGCTGTTTTTT	CACPAQVNTGELFF
NA	TRBV7-2	NA	16	TRBJ2-2	TGTGCCAGCAGCTTACGAGAGGTCGGGAACACCGGGGAGCTGTTTTTT	CASSLREVGNTGELFF
NA	TRBV27	NA	16	TRBJ2-7	TGTGCCAGCAGCCGACCCCCGGGACCCGGGACCTACGAGCAGTACTTC	CASSRPPGPGTYEQYF
NA	TRBV19	NA	12	TRBJ2-5	TGTGCCAGTAGTATCGGGGGAGAGACCCAGTACTTC	CASSIGGETQYF
TRBD1	TRBV19	NA	14	TRBJ1-6	TGTGCCAGTAGCCCGGGACAGCTTAATTCACCCCTCCACTTT	CASSPGQLNSPLHF
TRBD1	TRBV2	NA	14	TRBJ2-2	TGTGCCAGCGACCGGACAGGGAACACCGGGGAGCTGTTTTTT	CASDRTGNTGELFF
NA	TRBV7-2	few	12	TRBJ2-1	TGTGCCAGCAGCTTAAGGGGTGACGACCAATTCTTC	CASSLRGDDQFF
NA	TRBV11-2	NA	16	TRBJ2-1	TGTGCCAGCAGCACGTTCGGGGCGAGCTCCTACAATGAGCAGTTCTTC	CASSTFGASSYNEQFF
NA	TRBV27	NA	13	TRBJ2-7	TGTGCCACCTCGGTTGGCAGCGACTACGAGCAGTACTTC	CATSVGSDYEQYF
NA	TRBV13	NA	13	TRBJ2-5	TGTGCCAGCAGTCGGGGACTTAAAGAGACCCAGTACTTC	CASSRGLKETQYF
TRBD2	TRBV5-1	NA	16	TRBJ2-1	TGCGCCAGCAGCCCCGTTGGACTAGCGGGATACAATGAGCAGTTCTTC	CASSPVGLAGYNEQFF
NA	TRBV7-9	NA	16	TRBJ1-2	TGTGCCAGCAGCGTTAGCGGGGCACCTGCCGGGTATGGCTACACCTTC	CASSVSGAPAGYGYTF
NA	TRBV5-1	NA	13	TRBJ2-5	TGCGCCAGCAGCTCCGGGGCGGCAGAGACCCAGTACTTC	CASSSGAAETQYF
NA	TRBV1	NA	13	TRBJ2-7	TGCACCAGCAGCCAGGCGACTAGCTACGAGCAGTACTTC	CTSSQATSYEQYF
NA	TRBV2	NA	13	TRBJ2-5	TGTGCCAGCAGTGAAGGTGCGTGGGAGACCCAGTACTTC	CASSEGAWETQYF
TRBD1	TRBV6-5	few	14	TRBJ1-2	TGTGCCAGCAGTTACTCGGAGGGGGCCGATGGCTACACCTTC	CASSYSEGADGYTF
TRBD1	TRBV29-1	NA	13	TRBJ1-1	TGCAGCGCTCCGGGACAGGGCGGTACTGAAGCTTTCTTT	CSAPGQGGTEAFF
TRBD2	TRBV29-1	once	13	TRBJ2-1	TGCAGCGTTTGGCGGGAGGACTACAATGAGCAGTTCTTC	CSVWREDYNEQFF
TRBD2	TRBV30	NA	14	TRBJ2-7	TGTGCCTGGAGCGCCGGGACTAGCGGGAGCGAGCAGTACTTC	CAWSAGTSGSEQYF
NA	TRBV5-1	few	15	TRBJ1-5	TGCGCCAGCAGCTTGGGTGGGGTAGGGGAGCAGCCCCAGCATTTT	CASSLGGVGEQPQHF
NA	TRBV28	few	12	TRBJ2-1	TGTGCCAGCGTCAACAGGGATCATGAGCAGTTCTTC	CASVNRDHEQFF
NA	TRBV5-1	NA	14	TRBJ2-2	TGCGCCAGCAGCTTGGGGCCAGGGTCTGAGGAGCTGTTTTTT	CASSLGPGSEELFF
NA	TRBV10-3	NA	10	TRBJ2-7	TGTGCCACCCCTTTGTGCGAGCAGTACTTC	CATPLCEQYF
NA	TRBV6-1	NA	15	TRBJ2-1	TGTGCCAGCAGTGAACTAAGGGGCAATCTAGATGAGCAGTTCTTC	CASSELRGNLDEQFF
TRBD1	TRBV5-1	NA	19	TRBJ2-2	TGCGCCAGCAGCTTTTGGGTCCGTCTCACAGGGGTTCGGACCGGGGAGCTGTTTTTT	CASSFWVRLTGVRTGELFF
NA	TRBV6-5	NA	15	TRBJ1-3	TGTGCCAGCAGTAACCCGACAGGATCTGGAAACACCATATATTTT	CASSNPTGSGNTIYF
NA	TRBV14	NA	13	TRBJ1-1	TGTGCCAGCAGCCAGGGTGGGAACACTGAAGCTTTCTTT	CASSQGGNTEAFF
NA	TRBV4-2	NA	18	TRBJ1-4	TGTGCCAGCAGCCAACAGATCTTAATGCTCGGCGCTAATGAAAAACTGTTTTTT	CASSQQILMLGANEKLFF
TRBD2	TRBV5-1	NA	15	TRBJ2-5	TGCGCCAGCAGCTTGGATGGGGGGGAGGACGAGACCCAGTACTTC	CASSLDGGEDETQYF
TRBD1	TRBV4-3	NA	18	TRBJ2-5	TGCGCCAGCAGCCAAGATTGGGGATCGGGACAGGGGCAAGAGACCCAGTACTTC	CASSQDWGSGQGQETQYF
TRBD2	TRBV19	NA	12	TRBJ2-1	TGTGCCAGTAGTAGACGACTAGCGGTTCAGTTCTTC	CASSRRLAVQFF
NA	TRBV9	NA	15	TRBJ2-5	TGTGCCAGCAGCGCCGAAGTCGGCGGACAAGAGACCCAGTACTTC	CASSAEVGGQETQYF
TRBD2	TRBV4-3	NA	18	TRBJ2-7	TGCGCCAGCAGCCACGAGCCACTCGGCGGGGCTAGCGGCTACGAGCAGTACTTC	CASSHEPLGGASGYEQYF
NA	TRBV4-1	NA	17	TRBJ2-2	TGCGCCAGCAGCCAAGTTGATATGGGATTCGCAGCCGGGGAGCTGTTTTTT	CASSQVDMGFAAGELFF
NA	TRBV5-4	NA	16	TRBJ2-3	TGTGCCAGCAGCTTGGGGGCGGGACAGAACACAGATACGCAGTATTTT	CASSLGAGQNTDTQYF
NA	TRBV5-6	NA	15	TRBJ2-7	TGTGCCAGCAGCTTGGAAGTGACCTCGCCCTACGAGCAGTACTTC	CASSLEVTSPYEQYF
NA	TRBV9	once	13	TRBJ2-2	TGTGCCAGCAGCCTGGGGGGGCCTGGGGAGCTGTTTTTT	CASSLGGPGELFF
TRBD2	TRBV13	NA	17	TRBJ2-7	TGTGCCAGCAGCCTTAGCGGGAGAGCCTCCCCACGCTACGAGCAGTACTTC	CASSLSGRASPRYEQYF
TRBD2	TRBV28	NA	15	TRBJ2-7	TGTGCCAGCAGTTTATTGGCTAGCGGGAGCTACGAGCAGTACTTC	CASSLLASGSYEQYF
TRBD2	TRBV5-4	NA	13	TRBJ2-7	TGTGCCACCTCAACTAGCGGGAGGTACGAGCAGTACTTC	CATSTSGRYEQYF
NA	TRBV7-9	NA	15	TRBJ2-1	TGTGCCAGCAGCTTAGATCTAGCAATTTACAATGAGCAGTTCTTC	CASSLDLAIYNEQFF
NA	TRBV19	NA	15	TRBJ1-2	TGTGCCAGTAGTCGTCGGGATTCAGGAAACTATGGCTACACCTTC	CASSRRDSGNYGYTF
NA	TRBV5-1	NA	14	TRBJ1-1	TGCGCCAGCAGCCCCTATCGGGTGGAGACTGAAGCTTTCTTT	CASSPYRVETEAFF
NA	TRBV4-3	NA	16	TRBJ2-3	TGCGCCAGCAGCCAAGGCTGGGAGTCCAACACAGATACGCAGTATTTT	CASSQGWESNTDTQYF